This TCR beta chain was retrieved from a study of blood T cell repertoires in COVID-19. For the study at large: Samples came from the United States, Italy and Spain, spanning acute and convalescent COVID-19. Sources were T cells, B-cell-depleted T cells, or PBMCs; the material itself was cDNA or gDNA.

In the original processing: Reference gene primer amplification in the assay estimated nucleated cell counts. The assay was immunoSEQ multiplex PCR, and TCRdb's table has in-frame clones only and misses some. Clonal size and the V and J genes are those of that table, whereas D and trimming came from the DNA. The table has about 210,000 clones, about nine tenths seen once; the top ten hold approximately 2.5%. The germline V and J ends were trimmed by 0 bases and 4 bases, with 12 bases remaining between them. This CDR3 is 14 amino acids long. Germline CDR1 and CDR2: GTSNPN and SVGIG (reference sequence). Cohort allocation depended upon clinical history that participants reported.

This TCR was sampled from a woman in her 40s with acute COVID-19. Input material: PBMCs or T cells enriched from blood (not recorded which). This rearrangement joins TRBV30 to TRBJ1-1; D ambiguous. CDR3 sequence: CAWSVGGLSTEAFF. The CDR3 DNA follows: TGTGCCTGGAGTGTAGGAGGGCTGAGCACTGAAGCTTTCTTT.